This is a list of T cell receptor beta chains from one sample in a study of Graves' ophthalmopathy and Graves' hyperthyroidism. MiXCR, applied by TCRdb to the multiplex PCR reads, yields one record per CDR3 protein. Counted here are about 400,000 distinct CDR3 sequences, about 16% occurring once; the ten biggest clones make up roughly 1.4%. Sequenced material: peripheral blood. The receptors were gathered from a woman aged 18-35 years with Graves' ophthalmopathy. The CDR3 runs from the conserved cysteine through the conserved F or W. A D gene is named only where the DNA matches it firmly. Expanded clones get a size class; other rows say once, few or many, or leave the size out.

DNA,CDR3,J,D,size,V
TGTGCCAGCAGCCTCAGGCAGGGATCACCCCTCCACTTT,CASSLRQGSPLHF,TRBJ1-6,NA,many,TRBV7-6
TGTGCCAGCAGTGGTGACAGGGGACTTAAAAACATTCAGTACTTC,CASSGDRGLKNIQYF,TRBJ2-4,TRBD1,NA,TRBV2
TGTGCCAGCAGCGTAGACCATGGGAACACCATATATTTT,CASSVDHGNTIYF,TRBJ1-3,NA,many,TRBV9
TGTGCCAGCAGCCTTATGGGACAGGCTCAAGAGACCCAGTACTTC,CASSLMGQAQETQYF,TRBJ2-5,TRBD1,NA,TRBV6-2/TRBV6-3
TGTGCCTGGAGTCCCCGGACAGGGTCGGAGACCCAGTACTTC,CAWSPRTGSETQYF,TRBJ2-5,TRBD1,many,TRBV30
TGTGCCAGCAGTCCGACACCTCACACTGAAGCTTTCTTT,CASSPTPHTEAFF,TRBJ1-1,NA,many,TRBV28
TGTGCCAGCAGTTCCACAGGGTTCCACGAGCAGTACTTC,CASSSTGFHEQYF,TRBJ2-7,NA,many,TRBV6-5
TGTGCCAGCAGTACAACAGGGTGGGGCTATGGCTACACCTTC,CASSTTGWGYGYTF,TRBJ1-2,NA,many,TRBV28
TGTGCCAGCAGTGAAGGGACTAGCGGGGGGGGCCAGTACTTC,CASSEGTSGGGQYF,TRBJ2-5,TRBD2,many,TRBV25-1
TGTGCCAGCAGTTCACTAGACGGACGCTCTGGAAACACCATATATTTT,CASSSLDGRSGNTIYF,TRBJ1-3,NA,NA,TRBV6-5
TGTGCCAGCAACACAGGGTACTCACCCCTCCACTTT,CASNTGYSPLHF,TRBJ1-6,NA,few,TRBV12-3/TRBV12-4
TGTGCCAGCAGTGAATCGGGGCGTTTTGAAGCTTTCTTT,CASSESGRFEAFF,TRBJ1-1,NA,NA,TRBV6-1
TGCAGTGCTTTTAAAAACGGGGAGCTGTTTTTT,CSAFKNGELFF,TRBJ2-2,NA,many,TRBV20-1
TGCAGTGCTAGACCGGGCTCAGAGACCCAGTACTTC,CSARPGSETQYF,TRBJ2-5,NA,many,TRBV20-1
TGCAGTCAGAGCGGGAGGGGAGCTAGAGATACGCAGTATTTT,CSQSGRGARDTQYF,TRBJ2-3,TRBD2,many,TRBV20-1
TGTGCCAGCAGACCAGACAGGGGCGGAAATCAGCCCCAGCATTTT,CASRPDRGGNQPQHF,TRBJ1-5,TRBD1,NA,TRBV12-3/TRBV12-4
TGTGCCAGCAGTGACGAGCGGGAGGGCCGTTACGAGCAGTACTTC,CASSDEREGRYEQYF,TRBJ2-7,TRBD2,many,TRBV6-4
TGCAGTGCCTACTCAGGGAATCGGGGAGCCGAGCAGTACTTC,CSAYSGNRGAEQYF,TRBJ2-7,NA,many,TRBV20-1